In its sample, the clone carrying this TCR beta chain was seen many times. Germline lookup yields CDR1 MNHNS and CDR2 SASEGT. J gave up 4 bases and V 7 bases, and 4 bases lay outside the gene matches. The CDR3 extends over 15 amino acids. Using RNA template, CDR3s of TCR alpha and beta were amplified with iRepertoire arm-PCR. MiXCR, applied by TCRdb to the multiplex PCR reads, yields one record per CDR3 protein. The sample yields under 150,000 distinct CDR3 sequences, approximately 26% seen once. The data were obtained in a study of glioma-infiltrating T cells. This chain connects TRBV6-1 to TRBJ2-1, with 13 bases matching TRBD2. Sequenced input: glioma tissue, nonneoplastic brain tissue, or PBMCs (not recorded which). This TCR was sampled from a human donor with low-grade glioma or glioblastoma, undergoing nonglioma brain surgery, or in good health (not recorded which). CDR3 loop: CASTTSGGLYNEQFF. Here the CDR3 DNA reads TGTGCCAGCACGACTAGCGGGGGGCTATACAATGAGCAGTTCTTC.